The clone carrying this T cell receptor (beta chain) was found a few times. Its target is not known. This sample was included in a study of beta chain features in type 1 diabetes. Study summary: Patient and healthy donor groups were alike in age, gender and cell yields. There were 107,917,701 sorted cells examined across all samples.

Sequenced material consisted of expressed TCRB transcripts (all of the isolated RNA was reverse transcribed). Some clones are missing from TCRdb's copy, which holds only in-frame ones; the method was immunoSEQ multiplex PCR. Of about 660,000 clones listed, about 14% are singletons. Cell sorting via CD45RO/CCR7/CD25/CD127/CD95/CD27 was performed to obtain CD4+ naive, central memory, regulatory and stem cell-like memory cells. Study results and caveats: There was a moderate but significant shortening of TCRB CDR3s in all four CD4+ subsets of Type 1 diabetes patients.

Looked up from germline, CDR1 is WSHSY and CDR2 is SAAADI. Deletions cut 0 bases from V and 3 bases from J, with 9 bases between. The CDR3 length is 15 residues. What was sequenced was naive CD4+ T cells from blood. This chain joins TRBV10-2 and TRBJ1-5; D ambiguous. This TCR was sampled from a man aged 18 to 29 with type 1 diabetes. The CDR3 nucleotides read TGCGCCAGCAGTGAGTCAGGAGGTTTCAATCAGCCCCAGCATTTT. Its translation: CASSESGGFNQPQHF.